This paragraph reports one T cell receptor beta chain. Its specificity is not known. TRB rearrangements were amplified by multiplex PCR with BIOMED2 TRB-A/B primers. TCRdb itself ran the multiplex PCR reads through MiXCR, one entry per CDR3 protein. Of about 5,400 distinct CDR3 sequences listed, 25% to 35% were seen once; the top ten hold approximately 14%. The data originate from a study of T and B cells in COVID-19 patients. Overall study context: Peripheral blood came from COVID-19 patients with active infection or after recovery. Most recovered patients had mild to moderate COVID-19 treated as outpatients. General study findings and limits: In COVID-19 patients, T cell receptor beta variable and joining gene use was reportedly strongly skewed.

Trimming left V 4 bases short and J 8 bases short, with 20 bases between. The CDR3 covers 14 residues. Per germline, CDR1 DFQATT and CDR2 SNEGSKA (reference sequence). Each TRB amplification used 250-500 ng of genomic DNA from blood. What was sequenced was blood. The V call is TRBV20-1, the J call TRBJ1-2; D gene uncertain. The receptor was derived from a human donor with active COVID-19. As DNA, the CDR3 is TGCAGTGCTACAAAAGAAGCTGGACTGACCGGCTACACCTTC. Amino acids: CSATKEAGLTGYTF.